Presented here are 24 T cell receptor beta chains from one specimen sequenced in a study of blood T cell repertoires in COVID-19. Profiled with immunoSEQ multiplex PCR; TCRdb holds only in-frame clones, not every one. Found here are about 99,000 clones, 75% to 85% of them singletons; the top ten hold 4% to 6%. The sample was peripheral blood. The receptors here all came from a man at least 80 years old with COVID-19, enrolled during active disease.

The chain is built from TRBV5-1 and TRBJ2-2, with D possibly TRBD1 on 5 matching bases. Trimming shortened V by 4 bases and J by 4 bases, and 11 bases separated the two germline ends. The length of the CDR3 is 14 residues. CDR1 is SGHRS, CDR2 YFSETQ, per germline. The CDR3 region is CASSERQSTGELFF. In nucleotides, the CDR3 is TGCGCCAGCAGCGAACGACAGAGCACCGGGGAGCTGTTTTTT.

This sequence joins TRBV9 and TRBJ2-2; 12 nucleotides agree with TRBD2. The CDR3 sequence is 16 residues long. V shed 0 bases, J shed 7 bases, and the junction held 4 bases outside the gene matches. Germline CDR1 is SGDLS and CDR2 is YYNGEE. Written as DNA, the CDR3 is TGTGCCAGCAGCGTAGGACTAGCGGGGGCTGGCGGGGAGCTGTTTTTT. Protein sequence: CASSVGLAGAGGELFF.

The chain employs TRBV27 and TRBJ2-3; TRBD2 matches 11 bases. From germline, CDR1 is MNHEY and CDR2 SMNVEV (reference sequence). The CDR3 extends over 15 amino acids. The trim removed 5 bases at V and 6 bases at J, leaving 7 bases unmatched. The CDR3 DNA follows: TGTGCCAGCAGTATAGCGGGGGGGCCTAGGGATACGCAGTATTTT. Translating it yields CASSIAGGPRDTQYF.

V usage is TRBV10-3 and J usage is TRBJ1-1, with 9 bases identical to TRBD1. Germline assignment: CDR1 ENHRY and CDR2 SYGVKD. With 4 bases clipped from V and 1 base from J, the junction kept 7 bases outside the gene matches. This CDR3 has 16 amino acids. CDR3 coding DNA: TGTGCCATCAGTGGGCAGGACAGGGGCCAGAACACTGAAGCTTTCTTT. Protein product: CAISGQDRGQNTEAFF.

Notes on this clone: One end of the junction fails to match germline, which may point to a read error. The chain uses TRBV29-1 and TRBJ2-3; TRBD1 is a possible D gene (6 bases). This CDR3 comprises 12 residues. Germline CDR1 and CDR2: SQVTM and ANQGSEA. CDR3 bases: TGTATCACAGGGTCGCGCGCAGATACGCAGTATTTT. Translation gives CITGSRADTQYF.

This clone appeared a few times. The V and J genes are TRBV6-5 and TRBJ1-1; D call uncertain. The V gene's germline CDR1 is MNHEY and CDR2 SVGAGI. The CDR3 totals 13 residues. Trimming cost V 8 bases and J 6 bases, with 16 bases left between them. CDR3: CASSGYGRAEAFF. DNA for the CDR3: TGTGCCAGCTCCGGTTATGGGAGGGCTGAAGCTTTCTTT.

The genes are TRBV6-1 and TRBJ1-3; 9 nucleotides line up with TRBD1. Trimming removed 0 bases from V and 3 bases from J; junction bases left unmatched: 3. This CDR3 comprises 16 residues. Germline CDR1 and CDR2: MNHNS and SASEGT. The CDR3 DNA follows: TGTGCCAGCAGTGAAGCGACAGGGGGAGGTGGAAACACCATATATTTT. This sequence encodes CASSEATGGGGNTIYF.

CDR3 region: CASNIGVGGTDTQYF. The CDR3 DNA sequence: TGTGCCAGCAACATAGGGGTTGGGGGCACAGATACGCAGTATTTT. The rearrangement uses TRBV5-8 and TRBJ2-3; D might be TRBD1 (5 bases). Germline CDR1 is SGHTS and CDR2 is YDEGEE. The CDR3 contains 15 residues. V was pared by 6 bases and J by 1 base, with 15 bases between.

CDR3 residues: CASSQVKALWTVYGYTF. CDR3 in DNA: TGTGCCAGCAGCCAAGTTAAGGCCCTGTGGACAGTTTATGGCTACACCTTC. This chain connects TRBV3-1 (or the pseudogene TRBV3-2) to TRBJ1-2; D is possibly TRBD1 (6 bases). Trimming removed 1 base at V and 5 bases at J, with 20 bases between. This CDR3 comprises 17 residues. Germline CDR1 LGHDT, CDR2 YNNKEL (reference sequence).

The chain recombines TRBV12-5 with TRBJ1-5; no clear D. Trimming pared 7 bases from V and 3 bases from J, leaving 13 bases between. From germline, CDR1 is LGHNT and CDR2 FRNRAP. The CDR3 is 14 amino acids. The CDR3 DNA reads as TGTGCTAGTGCCACTGACTGGATCAATCAGCCCCAGCATTTT. Its protein product is CASATDWINQPQHF.

This rearrangement joins TRBV6-5 to TRBJ1-5, with TRBD1 identical over 9 bases. The CDR3 sequence is 13 residues long. Germline loops: CDR1 MNHEY, CDR2 SVGAGI. CDR3 in amino acids: CASGDRAHQPQHF. CDR3 in DNA: TGTGCATCGGGGGACAGGGCTCATCAGCCCCAGCATTTT.

This chain connects TRBV10-2 to TRBJ1-2, with 9 bases fitting TRBD1. The CDR3 has 13 amino acids. Germline V gene sequence: CDR1 WSHSY, CDR2 SAAADI. V shed 10 bases and J 3 bases; nucleotides not matched to a gene: 6. The CDR3 is CATGQGSDYGYTF. In nucleotides, the CDR3 is TGCGCCACTGGACAGGGGTCCGACTATGGCTACACCTTC.

This chain connects TRBV24-1 to TRBJ2-7; 8 bases map to TRBD1. J lost 8 bases, V lost 3 bases, and 2 bases had no gene match. Germline loops: CDR1 KGHDR, CDR2 SFDVKD. The CDR3 covers 12 residues. The CDR3 spells CATSDPGGKQYF. DNA for the CDR3: TGTGCCACCAGTGATCCAGGGGGCAAGCAGTACTTC.

This chain uses TRBV6-2 or TRBV6-3 with TRBJ2-3; D possibly corresponds to TRBD1 (6 bases). CDR3 length: 17 amino acids. The germline CDR1 and CDR2 sequences are MNHEY and SVGEGT. V was shortened by 6 bases and J by 2 bases, with 21 bases between the two germline ends. CDR3 bases: TGTGCCAGCAGCCCCCGGACAGCGTGGGGGCACACAGATACGCAGTATTTT. It encodes CASSPRTAWGHTDTQYF.

The CDR3 here is CASSADRGLVTDTQYF. CDR3 sequence (DNA): TGTGCCAGCAGCGCCGACAGGGGGTTGGTAACAGATACGCAGTATTTT. This chain links TRBV9 with TRBJ2-3, with 9 bases identical to TRBD1. There are 16 residues in the CDR3. Trimming cost V 3 bases and J 3 bases; bases outside gene matches: 8. Germline V gives CDR1 SGDLS, CDR2 YYNGEE.

The CDR3 loop reads CASSYGQGGVVGELFF. The CDR3 DNA follows: TGTGCCAGCAGCTACGGACAGGGGGGAGTGGTCGGGGAGCTGTTTTTT. V and J are TRBV7-2 and TRBJ2-2, with TRBD1 matching over 10 bases. The CDR3 is 16 amino acids. Germline CDR1 SGHTA, CDR2 FQGNSA. The V and J ends lost 4 bases and 7 bases, in that order; junction bases with no gene match: 9.

J is TRBJ2-7 and V is TRBV6-1, with 8 bases aligning to TRBD1. Germline values: CDR1 MNHNS, CDR2 SASEGT. The CDR3 extends over 15 amino acids. Trimming removed 1 base from V and 12 bases from J; junction bases left unmatched: 14. The CDR3 sequence: CASSEEARGRDKAYF. CDR3 sequence (DNA): TGTGCCAGCAGTGAAGAGGCCAGGGGGCGCGATAAGGCGTACTTC.

J is TRBJ1-1 and V is TRBV5-1, with D possibly matching TRBD1 (6 bases). This CDR3 region has 14 residues. Germline V gene sequence: CDR1 SGHRS, CDR2 YFSETQ. Trimming cost V 4 bases and J 3 bases, with 13 bases left between them. CDR3 bases: TGCGCCAGCAGCCTGACCCACAGGGACACTGAAGCTTTCTTT. It encodes CASSLTHRDTEAFF.

The CDR3 loop reads CASSQIQGYSAYGYTF. The CDR3 region has the DNA TGCGCCAGCAGCCAAATTCAGGGGTATAGCGCCTATGGCTACACCTTC. The chain is built from TRBV4-3 and TRBJ1-2; a possible D gene is TRBD1 (6 bases). Trimming took 2 bases from V and 4 from J, leaving 17 bases between them. The CDR3 has 16 residues. Germline loops: CDR1 LGHNA, CDR2 YSLEER.

The rearrangement uses TRBV5-4 and TRBJ2-5, with D perhaps TRBD1 (6 bases). Germline CDR1 reads SGHNT; CDR2 reads YYREEE (reference sequence). The CDR3 runs 14 residues. Trimming removed 4 bases at V and 2 bases at J, with 12 bases between. The chain's CDR3 is CASSPPGTQETQYF. CDR3 sequence (DNA): TGTGCCAGCAGCCCCCCCGGGACACAAGAGACCCAGTACTTC.

This clone occurred once. The J gene is TRBJ2-1, the V gene TRBV27, with 7 bases aligning to TRBD2. V lost 5 bases and J lost 1; bases outside the gene matches: 14. Germline assignment: CDR1 MNHEY and CDR2 SMNVEV (reference sequence). The CDR3 has 18 residues. CDR3 amino acids: CASSPDLLGRVSYNEQFF. CDR3 sequence (DNA): TGTGCCAGCAGTCCCGATCTGTTGGGGAGGGTGTCCTACAATGAGCAGTTCTTC.

This clone was recorded only once. V gene TRBV4-3 combines with J gene TRBJ2-1; possibly TRBD1 for D (6 bases). Germline V gene sequence: CDR1 LGHNA, CDR2 YSLEER. Trimming stripped 2 bases from V and 2 bases from J, with 7 bases between. The CDR3 contains 14 residues. CDR3 region: CASSQRTAYNEQFF. The CDR3 DNA follows: TGCGCCAGCAGCCAAAGGACAGCCTACAATGAGCAGTTCTTC.

The chain recombines TRBV7-2 with TRBJ1-4, with 10 positions matching TRBD1. Per germline, CDR1 SGHTA and CDR2 FQGNSA. CDR3 length: 14 residues. V lost 5 bases to trimming and J lost 8 bases; unmatched junction nucleotides: 5. The CDR3 loop reads CASSRDRGQEKLFF. The CDR3, as DNA: TGTGCCAGCAGCCGTGACAGGGGGCAAGAAAAACTGTTTTTT.

This clone was detected only a few times. The chain joins TRBV6-1 to TRBJ2-7; D perhaps matches TRBD1 (5 bases). Germline loops: CDR1 MNHNS, CDR2 SASEGT. The length of the CDR3 is 16 residues. V lost 4 bases to trimming and J lost 6 bases, with 22 bases between them. The CDR3 DNA follows: TGTGCCAGCAGTGTGGGATTCTGGGGCAGAGTTTCCGAGCAGTACTTC. Its protein is CASSVGFWGRVSEQYF.